Listed below are T cell receptor beta chains from one sample, sequenced in a study of cytomegalovirus exposure and HLA in healthy donors. Only in-frame clones appear in the TCRdb table, and some are missing; sequencing was by immunoSEQ multiplex PCR. The sample holds about 150,000 clones, about 85% seen once. The specimen was PBMCs. The receptors stem from a man aged 30 to 45 in good health and CMV-seropositive. CDR3s include the opening cysteine and the closing phenylalanine or tryptophan. D genes are given only for firm matches. The size entry is marked missing in some rows and otherwise reads once, few, many or a size class.

J,D,V,size,CDR3,DNA
TRBJ2-5,TRBD2,TRBV18,-,CASRSGRETQYF,TGTGCCAGCCGCAGCGGGAGAGAGACCCAGTACTTC
TRBJ2-1,TRBD2,TRBV28,-,CASSFVLAGVVNEQFF,TGTGCCAGCAGTTTCGTACTAGCGGGAGTAGTCAATGAGCAGTTCTTC
TRBJ1-1,TRBD1,TRBV30,-,CAWSPGTARTEAFF,TGTGCCTGGAGTCCAGGGACAGCTAGAACTGAAGCTTTCTTT
TRBJ2-5,-,TRBV10-3,-,CAISESLSETQYF,TGTGCCATCAGTGAGTCCCTGTCAGAGACCCAGTACTTC
TRBJ2-3,TRBD1,TRBV27,once,CASGRGIRGTIDTQYF,TGTGCCAGCGGCAGGGGGATCCGGGGCACCATAGATACGCAGTATTTT
TRBJ2-7,-,TRBV2,-,CATQGESITYEQYF,TGTGCCACACAGGGTGAGAGTATCACCTACGAGCAGTACTTC
TRBJ2-2,TRBD1,TRBV2,-,CATQQGAANTGELFF,TGTGCCACTCAACAGGGGGCTGCGAACACCGGGGAGCTGTTTTTT
TRBJ2-7,-,TRBV2,-,CASRYGYEQYF,TGTGCCAGCAGGTACGGGTACGAGCAGTACTTC
TRBJ2-7,TRBD1,TRBV27,-,CASSRSGTGVEQYF,TGTGCCAGCAGTAGATCCGGGACAGGGGTCGAGCAGTACTTC
TRBJ2-3,-,TRBV28,-,CASQVGTGTDTQYF,TGTGCCAGCCAAGTTGGGACTGGCACAGATACGCAGTATTTT
TRBJ2-3,TRBD2,TRBV25-1,once,CASSGAGRVDTQYF,TGTGCCAGCAGTGGAGCGGGGAGGGTAGATACGCAGTATTTT
TRBJ2-1,-,TRBV7-9,-,CASSSRGSSYNEQFF,TGTGCCAGCAGTTCCCGGGGGAGCTCCTACAATGAGCAGTTCTTC
TRBJ1-2,-,TRBV7-9,-,CASSGRGDYGYTF,TGTGCCAGCAGCGGCAGGGGCGACTATGGCTACACCTTC
TRBJ1-5,-,TRBV15,-,CATRGGTQPQHF,TGTGCCACCAGGGGGGGGACTCAGCCCCAGCATTTT
TRBJ1-1,-,TRBV28,-,CAGSRHVESEAFF,TGTGCCGGCAGCCGACATGTTGAGTCTGAAGCTTTCTTT
TRBJ1-2,TRBD1,TRBV4-1,-,CASSQEGQGSNYGYTF,TGCGCCAGCAGCCAAGAAGGACAGGGATCTAACTATGGCTACACCTTC
TRBJ2-1,-,TRBV11-3,-,CASSSAYNEQFF,TGTGCCAGCAGCTCAGCCTACAATGAGCAGTTCTTC
TRBJ1-3,TRBD1,TRBV5-4,-,CASRSDRASGNTIYF,TGTGCCAGCCGGTCGGACAGGGCCTCTGGAAACACCATATATTTT
TRBJ1-1,-,TRBV28,-,CASSYRPRDTEAFF,TGTGCCAGCAGTTATAGGCCCCGGGACACTGAAGCTTTCTTT
TRBJ1-2,-,TRBV20-1,few,CSAEEGLGYTF,TGCAGTGCTGAGGAGGGCCTTGGCTACACCTTC
TRBJ1-5,-,TRBV6-6,-,CASWSGDWQPQHF,TGTGCCAGCTGGTCGGGGGACTGGCAGCCCCAGCATTTT
TRBJ2-5,TRBD2,TRBV5-1,-,CASSLWTSGEKETQYF,TGCGCCAGCAGCTTGTGGACTAGCGGGGAAAAAGAGACCCAGTACTTC
TRBJ2-3,TRBD2,TRBV11-3,-,CASSLGRAGGITDTQYF,TGTGCCAGCAGCTTAGGCCGAGCGGGGGGGATCACAGATACGCAGTATTTT
TRBJ2-1,TRBD2,TRBV2,-,CASRLAGPFWNEQFF,TGTGCCAGCAGACTAGCGGGACCGTTTTGGAATGAGCAGTTCTTC
TRBJ2-1,-,TRBV5-1,-,CATMTVGDNEQFF,TGCGCCACCATGACGGTAGGGGACAATGAGCAGTTCTTC
TRBJ1-3,-,TRBV19,-,CASSIGSSGNTIYF,TGTGCCAGTAGTATAGGGAGCTCTGGAAACACCATATATTTT
TRBJ1-4,TRBD1,TRBV18,few,CASSQGQGQANEKLFF,TGTGCCAGCTCACAAGGACAGGGGCAGGCTAATGAAAAACTGTTTTTT
TRBJ2-3,TRBD2,TRBV18,-,CASSPGLAGVASTDTQYF,TGTGCCAGCTCCCCCGGACTAGCGGGAGTGGCTAGCACAGATACGCAGTATTTT
TRBJ2-5,TRBD1,TRBV7-2,-,CASSFAGGFGETQYF,TGTGCCAGCAGCTTTGCAGGGGGTTTTGGTGAGACCCAGTACTTC
TRBJ2-2,TRBD2,TRBV6-5,-,CASSLSGGYTGELFF,TGTGCCAGCAGTTTGAGCGGGGGATACACCGGGGAGCTGTTTTTT
TRBJ1-1,-,TRBV28,-,CASSPRGPLNTEAFF,TGTGCCAGCAGTCCCCGAGGGCCTCTTAACACTGAAGCTTTCTTT
TRBJ1-1,-,TRBV23-1,-,CASSQSRGEAFF,TGCGCCAGCAGTCAATCAAGGGGTGAAGCTTTCTTT
TRBJ2-5,TRBD2,TRBV7-9,-,CASSSLGWEGETQYF,TGTGCCAGCAGCTCTCTGGGCTGGGAGGGAGAGACCCAGTACTTC
TRBJ2-2,-,TRBV29-1,-,CSALSTGELFF,TGCAGCGCCTTATCCACCGGGGAGCTGTTTTTT
TRBJ1-3,-,TRBV7-2,-,CASSFPGNTIYF,TGTGCCAGCAGCTTCCCAGGAAACACCATATATTTT
TRBJ1-4,-,TRBV9,-,CASSPSGWDEKLFF,TGTGCCAGCAGCCCCTCAGGGTGGGATGAAAAACTGTTTTTT
TRBJ2-7,TRBD2,TRBV11-2,-,CASSLTSGTYSYEQYF,TGTGCCAGCAGCCTTACTAGCGGGACTTACTCCTACGAGCAGTACTTC